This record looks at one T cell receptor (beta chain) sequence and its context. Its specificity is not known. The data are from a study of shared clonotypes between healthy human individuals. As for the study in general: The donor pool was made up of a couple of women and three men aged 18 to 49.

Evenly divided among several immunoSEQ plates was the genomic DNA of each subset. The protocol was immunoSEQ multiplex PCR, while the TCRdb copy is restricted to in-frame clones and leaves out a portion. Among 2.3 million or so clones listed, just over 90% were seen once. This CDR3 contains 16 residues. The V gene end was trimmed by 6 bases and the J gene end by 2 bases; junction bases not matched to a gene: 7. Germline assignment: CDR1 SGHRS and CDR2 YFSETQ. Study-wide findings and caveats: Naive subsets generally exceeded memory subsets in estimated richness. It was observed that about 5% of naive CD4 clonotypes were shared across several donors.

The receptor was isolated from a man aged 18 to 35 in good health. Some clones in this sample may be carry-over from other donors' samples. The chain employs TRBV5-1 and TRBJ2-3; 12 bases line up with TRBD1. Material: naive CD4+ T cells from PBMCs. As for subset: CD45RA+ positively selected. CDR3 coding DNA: TGCGCCAGCACTCCGGGACAGGGGGCCAACACAGATACGCAGTATTTT. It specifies CASTPGQGANTDTQYF.